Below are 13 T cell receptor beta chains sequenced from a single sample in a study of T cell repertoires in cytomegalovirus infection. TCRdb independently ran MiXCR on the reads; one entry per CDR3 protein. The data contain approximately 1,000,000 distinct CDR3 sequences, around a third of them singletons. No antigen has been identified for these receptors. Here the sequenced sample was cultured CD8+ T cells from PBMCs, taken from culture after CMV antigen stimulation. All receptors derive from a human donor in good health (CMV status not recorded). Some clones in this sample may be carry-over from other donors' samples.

Here the CDR3 reads CASSLLNIAGGETQYF. The DNA of the CDR3 is TGTGCCAGCAGTTTATTGAACATAGCGGGAGGAGAGACCCAGTACTTC. The genes are TRBV28 and TRBJ2-5, with 10 bases that match TRBD2. Germline values: CDR1 MDHEN, CDR2 SYDVKM. The CDR3 loop spans 16 amino acids. Trimming cost V 1 base and J 4 bases; bases outside gene matches: 6.

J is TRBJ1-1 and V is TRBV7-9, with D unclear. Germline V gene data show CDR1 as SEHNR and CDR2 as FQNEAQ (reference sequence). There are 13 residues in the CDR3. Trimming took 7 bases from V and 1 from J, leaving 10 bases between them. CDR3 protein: CASNLGRNTEAFF. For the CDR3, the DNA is TGTGCCAGCAATCTAGGCAGGAACACTGAAGCTTTCTTT.

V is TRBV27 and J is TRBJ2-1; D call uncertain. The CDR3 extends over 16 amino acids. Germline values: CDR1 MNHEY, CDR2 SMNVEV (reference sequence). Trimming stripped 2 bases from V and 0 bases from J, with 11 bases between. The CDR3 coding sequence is TGTGCCAGCAGTTTAGTGCTGGCCTACTCCTACAATGAGCAGTTCTTC. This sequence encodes CASSLVLAYSYNEQFF.

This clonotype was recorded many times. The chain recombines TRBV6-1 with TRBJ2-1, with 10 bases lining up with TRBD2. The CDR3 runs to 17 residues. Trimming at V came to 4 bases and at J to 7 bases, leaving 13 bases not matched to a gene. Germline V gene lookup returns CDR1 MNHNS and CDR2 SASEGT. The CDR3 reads CASSVGSGGALFNEQFF. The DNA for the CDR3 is TGTGCCAGCAGTGTAGGAAGCGGGGGGGCTCTTTTTAATGAGCAGTTCTTC.

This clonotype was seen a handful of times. This CDR3 is CASTFLPGGAPGASGANVLTF. In DNA, the CDR3 is TGTGCCAGCACCTTTCTCCCGGGAGGGGCTCCAGGAGCCTCTGGGGCCAACGTCCTGACTTTC. The J gene is TRBJ2-6, the V gene TRBV12-3 or TRBV12-4; 8 bases agree with TRBD2. V lost 7 bases and J lost 0; bases outside the gene matches: 20. The CDR3 loop spans 21 amino acids.

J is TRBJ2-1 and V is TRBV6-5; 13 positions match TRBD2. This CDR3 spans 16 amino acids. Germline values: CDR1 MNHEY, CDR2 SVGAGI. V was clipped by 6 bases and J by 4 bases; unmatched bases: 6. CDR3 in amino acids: CASSLGLAGIYNEQFF. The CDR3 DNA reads TGTGCCAGCAGCCTGGGACTAGCGGGGATATACAATGAGCAGTTCTTC.

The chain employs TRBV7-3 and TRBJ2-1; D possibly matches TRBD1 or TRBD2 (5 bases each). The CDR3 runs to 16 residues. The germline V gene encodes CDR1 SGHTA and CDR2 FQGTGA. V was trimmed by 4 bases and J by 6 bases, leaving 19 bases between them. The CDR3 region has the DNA TGTGCCAGCAGCTACGACGGGGCAGCGACAAGCAATGAGCAGTTCTTC. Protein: CASSYDGAATSNEQFF.

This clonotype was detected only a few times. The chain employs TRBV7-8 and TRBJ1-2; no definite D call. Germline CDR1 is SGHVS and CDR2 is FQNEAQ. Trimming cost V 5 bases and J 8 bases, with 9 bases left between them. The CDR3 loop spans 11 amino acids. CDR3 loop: CASSTEGGYTF. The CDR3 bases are TGTGCCAGCAGCACGGAAGGAGGCTACACCTTC. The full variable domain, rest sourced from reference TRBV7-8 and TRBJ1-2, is GAGVSQSPRYKVAKRGQDVALRCDPISGHVSLFWYQQALGQGPEFLTYFQNEAQLDKSGLPSDRFFAERPEGSVSTLKIQRTQQEDSAVYLCASSTEGGYTFGSGTRLTVV.

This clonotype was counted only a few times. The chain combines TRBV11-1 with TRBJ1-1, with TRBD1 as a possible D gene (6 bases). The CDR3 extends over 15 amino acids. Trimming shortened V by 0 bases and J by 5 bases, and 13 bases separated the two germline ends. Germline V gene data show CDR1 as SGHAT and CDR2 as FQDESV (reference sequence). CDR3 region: CASSLASKGVTEAFF. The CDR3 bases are TGTGCCAGCAGCTTAGCATCGAAGGGGGTTACTGAAGCTTTCTTT.

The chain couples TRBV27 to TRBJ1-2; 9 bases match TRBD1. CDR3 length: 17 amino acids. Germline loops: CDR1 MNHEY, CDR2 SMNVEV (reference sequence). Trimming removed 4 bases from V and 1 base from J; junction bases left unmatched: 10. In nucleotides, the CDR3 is TGTGCCAGCAGTTCCAATCGGGACAGGGTGCATAACTATGGCTACACCTTC. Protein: CASSSNRDRVHNYGYTF.

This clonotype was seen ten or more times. DNA of the CDR3: TGTGCCAGCAGTTACTCGGGATCTCTTGATACGCAGTATTTT. Its translation is CASSYSGSLDTQYF. The rearrangement links TRBV6-5 to TRBJ2-3; D gene ambiguous. Germline V CDR1 and CDR2: MNHEY, SVGAGI. V lost 0 bases and J lost 6, with 10 bases in between. This CDR3 spans 14 amino acids.

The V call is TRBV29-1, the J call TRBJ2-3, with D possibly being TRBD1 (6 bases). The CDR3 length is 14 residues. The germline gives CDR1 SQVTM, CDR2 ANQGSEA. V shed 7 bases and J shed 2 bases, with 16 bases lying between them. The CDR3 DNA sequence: TGCAGCGGATTGATGTGGACAGACACAGATACGCAGTATTTT. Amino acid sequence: CSGLMWTDTDTQYF.

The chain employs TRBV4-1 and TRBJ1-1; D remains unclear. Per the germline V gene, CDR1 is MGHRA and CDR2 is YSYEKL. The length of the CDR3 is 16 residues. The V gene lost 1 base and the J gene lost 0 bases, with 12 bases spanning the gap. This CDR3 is CASSQGSSGMNTEAFF. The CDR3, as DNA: TGCGCCAGCAGCCAAGGGAGCTCAGGAATGAACACTGAAGCTTTCTTT.